Included here is one T cell receptor beta chain sequence, with context. The antigen is undetermined. Exclusion criteria comprised uncontrolled infection, other autoimmune disease, pregnancy or lactation. Diagnoses were made from clinical symptoms, serum measures (thyroxine and TRAb), thyroid ultrasound and orbital computed tomography. This specimen comes from a study of T cells in Graves' hyperthyroidism and ophthalmopathy. The study's findings and limits: Among thyroid clonotypes expanded above 0.001, most also appeared in blood.

There were TCR beta CDR3 regions amplified from RNA transcripts. The TCR CDR3 first-round RT-PCR relied on the HTBI primer set. TCRdb analysed the multiplex PCR reads with MiXCR anew, one entry per CDR3 protein. The table lists about 590,000 distinct CDR3 sequences, 15% to 19% of them singletons, with approximately 7% in the top ten. The sequence came from a woman aged 25 to 39 with Graves' hyperthyroidism. Material for sequencing was blood.

The CDR3 DNA follows: TGCAGTGCTAGAGACGGAGCCTGGAGCGAGCAGTACTTC. Protein product: CSARDGAWSEQYF. The chain uses TRBV20-1 and TRBJ2-7, with D unresolved. CDR3 length: 13 amino acids. The V gene lost 0 bases and the J gene lost 6 bases, with 12 bases spanning the gap. CDR1 and CDR2 (germline): DFQATT, SNEGSKA (reference sequence).